This T cell receptor beta chain was identified in a study of blood T cell repertoires in COVID-19. Study background: T cells, B-cell-depleted T cells, or PBMCs supplied cDNA or gDNA.

Clones were read by immunoSEQ multiplex PCR, and TCRdb kept only the in-frame ones, dropping some. The profile shows 130,000 or so clones, roughly 90% of them singletons. With 1 base removed from V and 6 bases from J, the gap between germline ends came to 13 bases. Looked up from germline, CDR1 is GTSNPN and CDR2 is SVGIG (reference sequence). The CDR3 consists of 13 residues. This clone was observed once. The receptor was derived from a man between 65 and 85 years old with active COVID-19. V is TRBV30 and J is TRBJ2-7, with D perhaps TRBD2 (6 bases). The specimen was peripheral blood. CDR3 DNA: TGTGCCTGGAGTGGGGCCCAGGAGGGCGAGCAGTACTTC. Its translation: CAWSGAQEGEQYF. The full variable domain, rest sourced from reference TRBV30 and TRBJ2-7, is SQTIHQWPATLVQPVGSPLSLECTVEGTSNPNLYWYRQAAGRGLQLLFYSVGIGQISSEVPQNLSASRPQDRQFILSSKKLLLSDSGFYLCAWSGAQEGEQYFGPGTRLTVT.